These 12 T cell receptor beta chains were all obtained from the same sample, sequenced in a study of cytomegalovirus exposure and HLA in healthy donors. Profiled with immunoSEQ multiplex PCR; TCRdb holds only in-frame clones, not every one. Here the sample spans some 130,000 clones, around four fifths being singletons. The sequencing sample was made of PBMCs. The receptor set was obtained from a man younger than 40 in good health and CMV-seropositive.

The chain has TRBV25-1 and TRBJ2-7; 11 nucleotides agree with TRBD2. Germline loops: CDR1 MGHDK, CDR2 SYGVNS. The CDR3 runs 15 residues. Trimming cost V 5 bases and J 5 bases; bases outside gene matches: 8. The CDR3, as DNA: TGTGCCAGCAGTCTCTTAGGGACTAGCGGTAACGAGCAGTACTTC. It encodes CASSLLGTSGNEQYF.

This sequence joins TRBV29-1 and TRBJ2-5, with 10 bases lining up with TRBD1. This CDR3 is built from 15 residues. In germline, CDR1 is SQVTM, CDR2 ANQGSEA. The V segment lost 7 bases and the J segment 6 bases; nucleotides outside the gene matches: 14. CDR3 in DNA: TGCAGCGGGGAAAGGACAGGGGGAGGTCAACAGACCCAGTACTTC. Amino acid sequence: CSGERTGGGQQTQYF.

This chain uses TRBV6-5 with TRBJ2-1, with D perhaps matching TRBD2 (5 bases). V lost 5 bases and J 0 bases, leaving 8 bases between the germline ends. Germline V gene data show CDR1 as MNHEY and CDR2 as SVGAGI. The CDR3 contains 14 residues. The DNA of the CDR3 is TGTGCCAGCAGTGGACTCAGCTCCTACAATGAGCAGTTCTTC. Translation: CASSGLSSYNEQFF.

The V call is TRBV5-6, the J call TRBJ2-2; D gene ambiguous. Looked up from germline, CDR1 is SGHDT and CDR2 is YYEEEE. The CDR3 covers 13 residues. Between the trimmed V and J ends, which lost 1 base and 9 bases, there was a span of 10 bases. The chain's CDR3 is CASSLSIGRELFF. CDR3 DNA: TGTGCCAGCAGCTTGTCGATTGGGCGGGAGCTGTTTTTT. Combining the CDR3 with reference TRBV5-6 and TRBJ2-2 gives the whole variable domain DAGVTQSPTHLIKTRGQQVTLRCSPKSGHDTVSWYQQALGQGPQFIFQYYEEEERQRGNFPDRFSGHQFPNYSSELNVNALLLGDSALYLCASSLSIGRELFFGEGSRLTVL.

As concerns this clone: Distinct nucleotide sequences in the sample also encode this CDR3. The chain employs TRBV27 and TRBJ2-3; 10 bases fit TRBD2. Germline CDR1 and CDR2: MNHEY and SMNVEV (reference sequence). CDR3 length: 16 residues. Unmatched junction bases numbered 5, after V lost 4 bases and J lost 1 base. The CDR3 spells CASSSLAGARTDTQYF. In DNA form, the CDR3 reads TGTGCCAGCAGTTCGCTAGCGGGGGCTCGCACAGATACGCAGTATTTT.

The chain recombines TRBV5-1 with TRBJ1-2, with TRBD1 matching 10 bases. Germline CDR1 and CDR2: SGHRS and YFSETQ. With V trimmed by 3 bases and J by 9 bases, 11 bases remained unmatched. CDR3 length: 15 residues. This chain's CDR3 is CASSSLPTGGISYTF. CDR3 bases: TGCGCCAGCAGCTCCCTTCCGACAGGGGGCATTAGCTACACCTTC. Based on the CDR3 plus reference TRBV5-1 and TRBJ1-2, the full variable domain is KAGVTQTPRYLIKTRGQQVTLSCSPISGHRSVSWYQQTPGQGLQFLFEYFSETQRNKGNFPGRFSGRQFSNSRSEMNVSTLELGDSALYLCASSSLPTGGISYTFGSGTRLTVV.

This clone was seen a few times. The chain links TRBV7-9 to TRBJ2-2, with D tentatively TRBD2 (5 bases). With 11 bases removed from V and 5 bases from J, the gap between germline ends came to 15 bases. This CDR3 is 13 amino acids long. Germline values: CDR1 SEHNR, CDR2 FQNEAQ (reference sequence). The CDR3 reads CAGTGKQTGELFF. Written as DNA, the CDR3 is TGTGCCGGAACCGGGAAACAAACCGGGGAGCTGTTTTTT.

The chain carries TRBV5-5 and TRBJ2-2, with a possible D match to TRBD2 (6 bases). The germline V gene encodes CDR1 SGHKS and CDR2 YYEKEE (reference sequence). V lost 0 bases and J 3 bases, leaving 9 bases between the germline ends. The CDR3 sequence is 15 residues long. CDR3 residues: CASSLGPGDTGELFF. The CDR3 bases are TGTGCCAGCAGCTTGGGCCCGGGGGACACCGGGGAGCTGTTTTTT.

The chain links TRBV18 to TRBJ1-2; TRBD1 might be the D (5 bases). Trimming took off 6 bases at V and 4 bases at J, with 12 bases between the two ends. The CDR3 contains 13 residues. Germline V gives CDR1 KGHSH, CDR2 LQKENI. The CDR3 DNA follows: TGTGCCAGCTCGAGCGACAGTTTCTATGGCTACACCTTC. It specifies CASSSDSFYGYTF.

The V gene is TRBV19, the J gene TRBJ1-2; the D is unclear. The CDR3 sequence is 13 residues long. V lost 3 bases to trimming and J lost 2 bases, with 7 bases between them. The germline gives CDR1 LNHDA, CDR2 SQIVND (reference sequence). CDR3 nucleotide sequence: TGTGCCAGTAGTATGCGGCAGAACTATGGCTACACCTTC. Amino acid sequence: CASSMRQNYGYTF.

Worth noting for this clone: The junction shows a germline mismatch at one end, possibly a read error. V gene TRBV7-2 combines with J gene TRBJ2-5; TRBD2 matches at 10 bases. The CDR3 consists of 13 residues. Germline CDR1 reads SGHTA; CDR2 reads FQGNSA. In nucleotides, the CDR3 is TGTGCCAGCAGCTTAGGGCTAGCGGGGGCCCCAGACTTC. Translation: CASSLGLAGAPDF.

The chain employs TRBV6-9 and TRBJ2-1; no clear D gene. Trimming took off 6 bases at V and 12 bases at J, with 12 bases between the two ends. CDR1 MNHGY and CDR2 SVAAGI come from the germline V gene. The CDR3 is made up of 11 amino acids. DNA for the CDR3: TGTGCCAGCAGGAACCCGGTTGGGCAGTTCTTC. Its protein is CASRNPVGQFF.